These T cell receptor beta chains were read from a single sample in a study of T cell repertoires in cytomegalovirus infection. One entry per CDR3 protein, called by TCRdb with MiXCR from the reads. The sample includes tens of thousands of distinct CDR3 sequences, about 4.2% seen only once; the top ten take roughly 22%. The sequenced material came from PBMCs. Every receptor here comes from a human donor in good health (CMV status not recorded). Some clones in this sample may be carry-over from other donors' samples. The CDR3 runs from the conserved cysteine through the conserved F or W. Fields, in order: D gene, clone size, J gene, V gene, CDR3 protein, CDR3 DNA. The D gene is left open where the match is weak. Size values are once, few and many counts, or a class for expanded clones, and some rows have none.

D: -; size: many; J: TRBJ2-2; V: TRBV19; CDR3: CASSTEGNRDTGELFF; DNA: TGTGCCAGTAGTACGGAAGGGAACCGAGACACCGGGGAGCTGTTTTTT
D: -; size: many; J: TRBJ2-1; V: TRBV7-9; CDR3: CASSLILAPSMGNEQFF; DNA: TGTGCCAGCAGCTTGATCCTAGCGCCCTCCATGGGGAATGAGCAGTTCTTC
D: -; size: many; J: TRBJ1-2; V: TRBV7-2; CDR3: CASSLESAYGYTF; DNA: TGTGCCAGCAGCTTAGAATCCGCCTATGGCTACACCTTC
D: -; size: few; J: TRBJ2-3; V: TRBV4-1; CDR3: CASSQELAGNTQYF; DNA: TGCGCCAGCAGCCAAGAACTTGCGGGGAATACGCAGTATTTT
D: TRBD1; size: many; J: TRBJ2-1; V: TRBV10-3; CDR3: CAIAPGQALNEQFF; DNA: TGTGCCATCGCCCCCGGACAGGCTTTAAATGAGCAGTTCTTC
D: TRBD1; size: many; J: TRBJ1-6; V: TRBV7-2; CDR3: CASSLVGQGTSPLHF; DNA: TGTGCCAGCAGCTTAGTGGGACAGGGTACATCACCCCTCCACTTT
D: -; size: many; J: TRBJ1-5; V: TRBV7-2; CDR3: CASSLAPGRLDQPQHF; DNA: TGTGCCAGCAGCTTAGCCCCAGGGCGCCTTGATCAGCCCCAGCATTTT
D: -; size: few; J: TRBJ1-5; V: TRBV3-1; CDR3: CASRSGNSNQPQHF; DNA: TGTGCCAGCAGATCGGGAAATAGCAATCAGCCCCAGCATTTT
D: -; size: many; J: TRBJ2-2; V: TRBV28; CDR3: CASRPGRTGELFF; DNA: TGTGCCAGCAGACCGGGGAGGACCGGGGAGCTGTTTTTT
D: -; size: many; J: TRBJ2-7; V: TRBV28; CDR3: CASGSSGSALSYEQYF; DNA: TGTGCCAGCGGAAGCTCCGGCTCGGCCTTGTCCTACGAGCAGTACTTC
D: -; size: many; J: TRBJ2-6; V: TRBV7-9; CDR3: CASSTGRNSGANVLTF; DNA: TGTGCCAGCAGTACGGGACGGAACTCTGGGGCCAACGTCCTGACTTTC
D: TRBD1; size: few; J: TRBJ2-2; V: TRBV7-8; CDR3: CASSARDRGFELFF; DNA: TGTGCCAGCAGTGCCCGGGACAGGGGCTTTGAGCTGTTTTTT
D: TRBD1; size: many; J: TRBJ1-1; V: TRBV12-3/TRBV12-4; CDR3: CASTPGQAGAEAFF; DNA: TGTGCCAGCACCCCCGGACAGGCAGGAGCTGAAGCTTTCTTT
D: TRBD2; size: many; J: TRBJ2-7; V: TRBV7-2; CDR3: CASSLVGTSGSWDEQYF; DNA: TGTGCCAGCAGCTTAGTGGGGACTAGCGGGAGTTGGGACGAGCAGTACTTC
D: TRBD1; size: many; J: TRBJ1-6; V: TRBV7-2; CDR3: CASSSDRGRNSPLHF; DNA: TGTGCCAGCAGCTCCGACAGGGGCAGGAATTCACCCCTCCACTTT
D: TRBD2; size: many; J: TRBJ2-7; V: TRBV28; CDR3: CASSAPGGTRGYEQYF; DNA: TGTGCCAGCAGTGCCCCGGGTGGGACTAGGGGCTACGAGCAGTACTTC
D: -; size: many; J: TRBJ2-2; V: TRBV7-9; CDR3: CASSPTENTGELFF; DNA: TGTGCCAGCAGCCCGACGGAAAACACCGGGGAGCTGTTTTTT
D: -; size: many; J: TRBJ1-3; V: TRBV7-2; CDR3: CASSLLGYSGNTIYF; DNA: TGTGCCAGCAGCTTATTAGGGTACTCTGGAAACACCATATATTTT
D: TRBD1; size: many; J: TRBJ2-1; V: TRBV7-2; CDR3: CASSGGQFYNEQFF; DNA: TGTGCCAGCAGCGGGGGACAGTTCTACAATGAGCAGTTCTTC
D: -; size: many; J: TRBJ1-1; V: TRBV10-3; CDR3: CAISESGGNTEAFF; DNA: TGTGCCATCAGTGAGTCCGGAGGGAACACTGAAGCTTTCTTT
D: -; size: -; J: TRBJ2-2; V: TRBV7-2; CDR3: CASSLAEGGELFF; DNA: TGTGCCAGCAGCTTAGCGGAGGGCGGGGAGCTGTTTTTT
D: -; size: many; J: TRBJ1-5; V: TRBV7-2; CDR3: CASSPGLPRNQPQHF; DNA: TGTGCCAGCAGCCCGGGACTCCCAAGGAATCAGCCCCAGCATTTT
D: -; size: many; J: TRBJ1-4; V: TRBV27; CDR3: CASSPYLDRYEKLFF; DNA: TGTGCCAGCAGTCCCTACCTGGACCGATATGAAAAACTGTTTTTT
D: TRBD1; size: few; J: TRBJ2-5; V: TRBV7-9; CDR3: CASSSTGGSQETQYF; DNA: TGTGCCAGCAGCTCGACAGGGGGTAGCCAAGAGACCCAGTACTTC
D: -; size: many; J: TRBJ2-7; V: TRBV7-2; CDR3: CASSLFPGLQYEQYF; DNA: TGTGCCAGCAGCTTGTTCCCAGGTCTCCAGTACGAGCAGTACTTC
D: -; size: many; J: TRBJ1-1; V: TRBV7-6; CDR3: CASSLGGITEAFF; DNA: TGTGCCAGCAGCTTAGGAGGCATCACTGAAGCTTTCTTT
D: -; size: many; J: TRBJ2-3; V: TRBV7-2; CDR3: CASSLWGTDTQYF; DNA: TGTGCCAGCAGCTTATGGGGCACAGATACGCAGTATTTT
D: TRBD1; size: many; J: TRBJ1-2; V: TRBV7-2; CDR3: CASSFTGDGGYTF; DNA: TGTGCCAGCAGCTTCACAGGGGACGGTGGCTACACCTTC